This T cell receptor beta chain was found in a study of cytomegalovirus exposure and HLA in healthy donors. Study information: In terms of ancestry, the Caucasian-associated cluster contained roughly 80% of the roughly 360 genotyped donors. Study-level points and caveats: Sequencing likely produced, as an artifact, a cluster of highly shared sequence variants. Equally common other TCR beta chains were less clonally expanded than HLA-associated ones, a later analysis found. Earlier analysis looked at TCR beta V segments, and most were productive about 90% or about 30% of the time.

The PCR was carried out with 60 Vbeta primers and 13 Jbeta primers. Profiled with immunoSEQ multiplex PCR; TCRdb holds only in-frame clones, not every one. The sample lists tens of thousands of clones, around 82% occurring once. V gave up 5 bases and J gave up 1 base, with 9 bases separating them. CDR1 is SGHTA and CDR2 is FQGNSA in the germline V gene. The CDR3 covers 13 residues. This clone was seen a handful of times. Its antigen is not known. This chain connects TRBV7-2 to TRBJ2-7; D is ambiguous. This TCR came from a young man in good health and CMV-seronegative. The specimen was PBMCs. CDR3 loop: CASSQRHSYEQYF. DNA of the CDR3: TGTGCCAGCAGCCAAAGACATTCCTACGAGCAGTACTTC. Filled out from reference TRBV7-2 and TRBJ2-7, the complete variable domain reads GAGVSQSPSNKVTEKGKDVELRCDPISGHTALYWYRQSLGQGLEFLIYFQGNSAPDKSGLPSDRFSAERTGGSVSTLTIQRTQQEDSAVYLCASSQRHSYEQYFGPGTRLTVT.